The 13 T cell receptor beta chains below all came from one sample that was sequenced in a study of blood T cells in healthy people across ages. Sample-barcoded 5' priming and a J-beta primer mix drove a second PCR of roughly 6 to 12 cycles. TCRdb processed the 5' RACE reads anew with MiXCR; each CDR3 protein has one entry. The table records 1.5 million to 2 million distinct CDR3 sequences, approximately 28% of them present only once. What was sequenced was blood. All receptors come from a young woman in good health.

The chain employs TRBV10-3 and TRBJ2-5, with TRBD2 identical over 10 bases. The V segment lost 0 bases and the J segment 4 bases; nucleotides outside the gene matches: 17. The CDR3 runs 20 residues. In germline, CDR1 is ENHRY, CDR2 SYGVKD. Here the CDR3 reads CAISESLGLATTTLGETQYF. DNA of the CDR3: TGTGCCATCAGTGAGTCTTTGGGACTAGCGACCACAACCCTGGGAGAGACCCAGTACTTC.

The V and J genes are TRBV5-1 and TRBJ2-7, with 7 bases identical to TRBD2. Germline CDR1 SGHRS, CDR2 YFSETQ. With 3 bases clipped from V and 1 base from J, the junction kept 4 bases outside the gene matches. This CDR3 is 14 amino acids long. CDR3 nucleotide sequence: TGCGCCAGCAGCTCTACTAGCGCTTCCTACGAGCAGTACTTC. This encodes CASSSTSASYEQYF.

V and J are TRBV7-3 and TRBJ1-5; D not resolved. V lost 6 bases, J lost 4 bases, and 13 bases lay in between. The germline V gene encodes CDR1 SGHTA and CDR2 FQGTGA. The CDR3 has 14 amino acids. The CDR3 nucleotides read TGTGCCAGCAGACCAAGGGCGGATAATCAGCCCCAGCATTTT. This encodes CASRPRADNQPQHF.

The gene calls are TRBV7-2 and TRBJ2-2, with D perhaps assigned TRBD1 or TRBD2 (6 bases each). Germline assignment: CDR1 SGHTA and CDR2 FQGNSA. With 3 bases removed from V and 8 bases from J, the gap between germline ends came to 19 bases. This CDR3 comprises 16 residues. CDR3 nucleotide sequence: TGTGCCAGCAGCTTGACGACCGGGGGCTTCCGTGGGGAGCTGTTTTTT. This codes for CASSLTTGGFRGELFF.

Ten or more counts support this clonotype. V is TRBV20-1 and J is TRBJ2-5, with TRBD1 identical over 10 bases. The CDR3 has 16 residues. V lost 1 base to trimming and J lost 11 bases; unmatched junction nucleotides: 16. Germline CDR1 is DFQATT and CDR2 is SNEGSKA (reference sequence). CDR3 loop: CSARGAPGQGLGEQYF. DNA of the CDR3: TGCAGTGCTAGAGGCGCTCCGGGACAGGGGTTGGGTGAGCAGTACTTC.

This clonotype was counted at least ten times. J is TRBJ2-5 and V is TRBV18, with 9 bases lining up with TRBD2. The CDR3 length is 15 residues. CDR1 and CDR2 from the germline V gene are KGHSH and LQKENI. With 0 bases clipped from V and 3 bases from J, the junction kept 2 bases outside the gene matches. The CDR3 is CASSPPSGGKETQYF. The CDR3 nucleotides are TGTGCCAGCTCACCACCCAGCGGGGGGAAAGAGACCCAGTACTTC.

There are a few counts of this clonotype. The V gene is TRBV12-3 or TRBV12-4, the J gene TRBJ1-5; D is possibly TRBD1 (5 bases). The CDR3 spans 13 residues. Between the trimmed V and J ends, which lost 7 bases and 7 bases, there was a span of 14 bases. The CDR3 nucleotides read TGTGCCAGCACCGCAGTCGGGGGGCAGCCCCAGCATTTT. Residues: CASTAVGGQPQHF.

This clonotype has ten or more counts. The chain recombines TRBV25-1 with TRBJ2-5, with TRBD2 matching 8 bases. With V trimmed by 4 bases and J by 3 bases, 10 bases remained unmatched. Looked up from germline, CDR1 is MGHDK and CDR2 is SYGVNS. The length of the CDR3 is 16 residues. The CDR3 region has the DNA TGTGCCAGCAGTGTAAGCGGGAGACGAGGGGAAGAGACCCAGTACTTC. Amino acids: CASSVSGRRGEETQYF.

V and J are TRBV7-9 and TRBJ2-7; perhaps TRBD1 as D (6 bases). CDR1 is SEHNR, CDR2 FQNEAQ, per germline (reference sequence). V was shortened by 3 bases and J by 6 bases, with 15 bases between the two germline ends. CDR3 length equals 14 residues. The CDR3 DNA follows: TGTGCCAGCAGCTTGGCACAGGGAGAGCCCGAGCAGTACTTC. Translation: CASSLAQGEPEQYF.

The J gene is TRBJ2-7, the V gene TRBV12-3 or TRBV12-4; tentatively, D is TRBD2 (6 bases). This CDR3 region has 14 residues. The V and J ends lost 3 bases and 6 bases respectively, with 15 bases between them. DNA for the CDR3: TGTGCCAGCAGTTTGCGGGGCGCGGCAGGCGAGCAGTACTTC. It translates to CASSLRGAAGEQYF.

This clonotype has ten or more counts. In nucleotides, the CDR3 is TGTGCCAGCAGCTTAGACAGTGTCCAGACCCAGTACTTC. It translates to CASSLDSVQTQYF. The chain links TRBV7-9 to TRBJ2-5, with D unresolved. The CDR3 contains 13 residues. Trimming removed 1 base from V and 6 bases from J, with 9 bases in between. Germline V gene data show CDR1 as SEHNR and CDR2 as FQNEAQ (reference sequence).

In this sample, this clonotype turned up a few times. The CDR3 sequence: CAISEWQGNQETQYF. CDR3 nucleotide sequence: TGTGCCATCAGTGAATGGCAAGGGAACCAAGAGACCCAGTACTTC. The V gene is TRBV10-3, the J gene TRBJ2-5; D is ambiguous. Looked up from germline, CDR1 is ENHRY and CDR2 is SYGVKD. V was trimmed by 3 bases and J by 0 bases, leaving 11 bases between them. The CDR3 covers 15 residues.

The chain couples TRBV20-1 to TRBJ2-5; D is perhaps TRBD1 or TRBD2 (6 bases each). Gene TRBJ2-7 matches the end of the DNA better, so the J call may be wrong. This CDR3 spans 16 amino acids. Germline V gene lookup returns CDR1 DFQATT and CDR2 SNEGSKA (reference sequence). CDR3 sequence: CSATPGLGGARYEQYF. CDR3 sequence (DNA): TGCAGTGCCACCCCTGGTCTGGGGGGCGCGAGATACGAGCAGTACTTC.